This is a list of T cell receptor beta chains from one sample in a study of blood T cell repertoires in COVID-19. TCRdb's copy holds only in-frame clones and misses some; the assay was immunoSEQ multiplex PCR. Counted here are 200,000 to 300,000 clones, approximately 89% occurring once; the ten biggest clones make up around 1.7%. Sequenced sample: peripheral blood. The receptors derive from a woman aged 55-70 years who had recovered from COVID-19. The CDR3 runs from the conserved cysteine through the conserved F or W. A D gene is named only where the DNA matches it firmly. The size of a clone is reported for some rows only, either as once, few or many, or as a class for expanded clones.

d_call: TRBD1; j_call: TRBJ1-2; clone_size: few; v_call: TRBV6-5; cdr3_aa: CAQDRGDGYTF; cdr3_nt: TGTGCACAAGACAGGGGAGATGGCTACACCTTC
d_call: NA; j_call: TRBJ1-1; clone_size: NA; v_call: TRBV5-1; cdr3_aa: CASSLNTEAFF; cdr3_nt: TGCGCCAGCAGCCTTAACACTGAAGCTTTCTTT
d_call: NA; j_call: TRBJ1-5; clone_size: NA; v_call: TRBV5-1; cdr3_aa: CASSLAGGAQPQHF; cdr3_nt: TGCGCCAGCAGCTTGGCGGGGGGGGCACAGCCCCAGCATTTT
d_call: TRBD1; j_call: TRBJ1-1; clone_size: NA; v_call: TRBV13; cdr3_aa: CASSGRTGDTEAFF; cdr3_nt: TGTGCCAGCAGCGGGCGGACAGGGGACACTGAAGCTTTCTTT
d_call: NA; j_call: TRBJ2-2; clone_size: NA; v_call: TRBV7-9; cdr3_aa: CATDGGARAGELFF; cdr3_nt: TGTGCCACCGATGGGGGGGCGCGGGCCGGGGAGCTGTTTTTT
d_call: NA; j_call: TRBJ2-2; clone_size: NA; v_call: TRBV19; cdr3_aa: CASSMYSPNTGELFF; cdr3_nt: TGTGCCAGTAGTATGTACAGTCCGAACACCGGGGAGCTGTTTTTT
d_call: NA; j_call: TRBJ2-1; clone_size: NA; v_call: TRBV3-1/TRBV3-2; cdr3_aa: CASSQESGSYNEQFF; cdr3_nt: TGTGCCAGCAGCCAAGAAAGCGGGTCCTACAATGAGCAGTTCTTC
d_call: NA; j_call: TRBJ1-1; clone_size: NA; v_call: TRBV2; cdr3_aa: CASIPGFAEAFF; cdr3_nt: TGTGCCAGCATCCCAGGGTTCGCTGAAGCTTTCTTT
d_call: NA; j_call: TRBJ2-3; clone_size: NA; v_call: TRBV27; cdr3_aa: CASSLEGGFFTDTQYF; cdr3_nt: TGTGCCAGCAGTTTAGAGGGTGGGTTTTTCACAGATACGCAGTATTTT
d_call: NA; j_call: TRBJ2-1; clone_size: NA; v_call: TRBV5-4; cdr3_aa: CASSFTQGRNEQFF; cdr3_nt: TGTGCCAGCAGCTTTACGCAGGGGCGGAATGAGCAGTTCTTC
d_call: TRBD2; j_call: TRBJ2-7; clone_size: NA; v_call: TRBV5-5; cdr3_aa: CASSLELGTTYEQYF; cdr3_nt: TGTGCCAGCAGCTTGGAACTAGGGACTACCTACGAGCAGTACTTC
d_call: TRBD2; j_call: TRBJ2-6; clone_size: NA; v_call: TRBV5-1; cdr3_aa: CASSLSGGISGANVLTF; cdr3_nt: TGCGCCAGCAGCCTTAGCGGGGGGATCTCTGGGGCCAACGTCCTGACTTTC
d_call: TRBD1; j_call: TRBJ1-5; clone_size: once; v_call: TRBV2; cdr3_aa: CASKGQSNQPQHF; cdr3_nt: TGTGCCAGCAAGGGACAGAGCAATCAGCCCCAGCATTTT
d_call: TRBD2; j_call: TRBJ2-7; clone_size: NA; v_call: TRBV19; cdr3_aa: CASSQKPGLGYEQYF; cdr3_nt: TGTGCCAGTAGCCAAAAACCGGGACTAGGTTACGAGCAGTACTTC
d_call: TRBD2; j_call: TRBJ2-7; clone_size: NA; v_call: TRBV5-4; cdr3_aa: CASSRGGSMSYEQYF; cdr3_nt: TGTGCCAGCAGCCGGGGGGGGAGCATGTCCTACGAGCAGTACTTC
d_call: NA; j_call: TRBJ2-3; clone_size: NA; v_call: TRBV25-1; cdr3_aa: CASRTEAPRQYF; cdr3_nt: TGTGCCAGCAGGACAGAGGCCCCAAGGCAGTATTTT
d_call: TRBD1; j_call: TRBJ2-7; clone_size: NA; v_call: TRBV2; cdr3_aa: CASSTGTGIHEQYF; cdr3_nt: TGTGCCAGCAGCACCGGGACAGGGATTCACGAGCAGTACTTC
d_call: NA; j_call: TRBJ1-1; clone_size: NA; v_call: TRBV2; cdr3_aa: CASSKDSNTEAFF; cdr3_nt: TGTGCCAGCAGTAAGGACAGCAACACTGAAGCTTTCTTT
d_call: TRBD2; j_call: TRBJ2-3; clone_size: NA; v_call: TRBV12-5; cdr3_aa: CASGLTSGGAGDTQYF; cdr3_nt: TGTGCTAGTGGTTTAACAAGCGGGGGGGCCGGAGATACGCAGTATTTT
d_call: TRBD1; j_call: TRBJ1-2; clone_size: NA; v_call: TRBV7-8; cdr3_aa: CASSLAGRGLDYGYTF; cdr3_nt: TGTGCCAGCAGCTTAGCGGGCAGGGGGCTGGACTATGGCTACACCTTC
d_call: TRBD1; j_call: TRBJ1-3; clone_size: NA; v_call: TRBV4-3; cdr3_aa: CASGDRAGNTIYF; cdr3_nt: TGCGCGTCGGGGGACAGGGCAGGAAACACCATATATTTT
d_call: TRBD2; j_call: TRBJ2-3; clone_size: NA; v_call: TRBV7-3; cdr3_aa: CASSLPTGLADMAADTQYF; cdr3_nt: TGTGCCAGCAGCTTACCTACGGGACTAGCGGACATGGCGGCAGATACGCAGTATTTT
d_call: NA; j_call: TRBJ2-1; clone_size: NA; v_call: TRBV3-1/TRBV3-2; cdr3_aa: CASSLTHQGQIEQFF; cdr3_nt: TGTGCCAGCAGCCTAACGCACCAGGGTCAGATTGAGCAGTTCTTC
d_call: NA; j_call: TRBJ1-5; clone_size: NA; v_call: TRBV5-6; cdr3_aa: CASSPWGVPNQPQHF; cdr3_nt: TGTGCCAGCAGCCCCTGGGGGGTCCCCAATCAGCCCCAGCATTTT
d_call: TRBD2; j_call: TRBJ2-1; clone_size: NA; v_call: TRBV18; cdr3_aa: CASSPRGLAGGHPNEQFF; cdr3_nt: TGTGCCAGCTCCCCCAGGGGGCTAGCGGGGGGGCATCCCAATGAGCAGTTCTTC
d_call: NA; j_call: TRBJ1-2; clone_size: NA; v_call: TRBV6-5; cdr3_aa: CAGVGAGGYTF; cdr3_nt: TGTGCCGGCGTGGGGGCGGGTGGCTACACCTTC
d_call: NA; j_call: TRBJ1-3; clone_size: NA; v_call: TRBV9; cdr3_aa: CASSAREGRQSGNTIYF; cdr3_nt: TGTGCCAGCAGCGCCAGGGAGGGGAGACAGTCTGGAAACACCATATATTTT
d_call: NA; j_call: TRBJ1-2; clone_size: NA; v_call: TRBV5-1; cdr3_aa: CASSLGQLLGYGYTF; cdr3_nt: TGCGCCAGCAGCTTGGGACAGCTATTAGGCTATGGCTACACCTTC
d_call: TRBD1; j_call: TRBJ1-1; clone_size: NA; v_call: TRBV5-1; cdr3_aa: CASSTGTGVSTEAFF; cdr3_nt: TGCGCCAGCAGCACCGGGACAGGGGTTTCCACTGAAGCTTTCTTT
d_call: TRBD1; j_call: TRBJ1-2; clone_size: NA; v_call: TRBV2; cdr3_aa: CASSVRGGGENGYTF; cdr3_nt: TGTGCCAGCAGTGTTAGAGGGGGCGGTGAAAATGGCTACACCTTC
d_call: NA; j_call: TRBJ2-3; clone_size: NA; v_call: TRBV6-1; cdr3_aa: CASSERVASTDTQYF; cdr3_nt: TGTGCCAGCAGTGAACGGGTCGCGAGCACAGATACGCAGTATTTT
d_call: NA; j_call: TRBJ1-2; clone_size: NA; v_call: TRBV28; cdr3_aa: CASLREAYYGYTF; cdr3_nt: TGTGCCAGCCTGAGGGAGGCTTACTATGGCTACACCTTC
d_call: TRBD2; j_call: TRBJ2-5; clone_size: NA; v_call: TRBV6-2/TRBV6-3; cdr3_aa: CASSHPITSSVGDVLAGYQETQYF; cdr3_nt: TGTGCCAGCAGCCACCCCATCACCTCCTCCGTGGGAGATGTATTAGCGGGTTACCAAGAGACCCAGTACTTC
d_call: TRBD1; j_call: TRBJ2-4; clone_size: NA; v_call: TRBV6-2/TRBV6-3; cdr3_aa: CASSFPGTDAIQYF; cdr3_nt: TGTGCCAGCAGTTTCCCCGGGACAGACGCCATTCAGTACTTC